Only a few counts were recorded for the clone carrying this T cell receptor (beta chain). These data come from a study of CD8 T cells in ankylosing spondylitis. TCRdb passed the 5' RACE reads through MiXCR, listing each CDR3 protein once. The table records about 160,000 distinct CDR3 sequences, approximately 10% of them present only once. Sequenced: blood, either unsorted or a sorted T cell fraction (not recorded which). The source is a female donor with ankylosing spondylitis or in good health (not recorded which).

The CDR3 is CASSLVPGGTEAFF. The CDR3 DNA reads as TGTGCCAGCAGCTTAGTCCCCGGGGGGACTGAAGCTTTCTTT. This sequence joins TRBV11-2 and TRBJ1-1; D is possibly TRBD1 (5 bases). CDR1 is SGHAT and CDR2 is FQNNGV in the germline V gene. Trimming took off 1 base at V and 5 bases at J, with 11 bases between the two ends. The CDR3 is 14 amino acids.